The rows below give T cell receptor beta chains drawn from one sample of a study of T cell repertoires in cytomegalovirus infection. TCRdb re-called the reads through MiXCR, storing one row per CDR3 protein. There are under 150,000 distinct CDR3 sequences in the sample; less than 9.5% occur only once, and 9.5% to 13% lies in the top ten. What was sequenced was PBMCs. The receptors come from a human donor in good health (CMV status not recorded). Some clones in this sample may be carry-over from other donors' samples. CDR3s include the opening cysteine and the closing phenylalanine or tryptophan. D genes are given only for firm matches. Clone size is not always given. Where it is, it says once, few, many or a class for expanded clones.

j_call v_call clone_size d_call cdr3_nt cdr3_aa
TRBJ2-3 TRBV15 few - TGTGCCACCAGCAGAGATCCCCCAGATACGCAGTATTTT CATSRDPPDTQYF
TRBJ2-3 TRBV30 few TRBD2 TGCGGGGCCAGCGGGGGAACAGATACGCAGTATTTT CGASGGTDTQYF
TRBJ1-2 TRBV20-1 many - TGCAGTGGGGTAGGGGCTAACTATGGCTACACCTTC CSGVGANYGYTF
TRBJ1-2 TRBV7-9 many - TGTGCCAGCAGCGTAGGGACTCACGACGGGGGCTACACCTTC CASSVGTHDGGYTF
TRBJ1-2 TRBV7-9 many TRBD1 TGTGCCAGCAGCGCCGGGACAGCGGGAGGCTATGGCTACACCTTC CASSAGTAGGYGYTF
TRBJ2-5 TRBV7-2 few - TGTGCCAGCAGAAGCCCACTAGCACCAGAGACCCAGTACTTC CASRSPLAPETQYF
TRBJ1-1 TRBV29-1 many TRBD1 TGCAGCGTTGAATATCGGGACAGCAGACGCAAGGTAGCTTTCTTT CSVEYRDSRRKVAFF
TRBJ1-1 TRBV6-1 many - TGTGCCAGTCAGGGGCAGGGCACTGAAGCTTTCTTT CASQGQGTEAFF
TRBJ2-3 TRBV11-2 - - TGTGCCAGCAGCACTTACACAGATACGCAGTATTTT CASSTYTDTQYF
TRBJ2-2 TRBV28 many TRBD2 TGTGCCAGCAGTTACCGCGGGGGGAACACCGGGGAGCTGTTTTTT CASSYRGGNTGELFF
TRBJ2-1 TRBV5-1 - - TGCGCCAGCAGATTAGACAATGAGCAGTTCTTC CASRLDNEQFF
TRBJ2-3 TRBV7-2 many - TGTGCCAGCAGCCAGCAGGGGGGGCCTGCAGATACGCAGTATTTT CASSQQGGPADTQYF
TRBJ2-5 TRBV5-1 few TRBD1 TGCGCCAGCAGCTCGGGGGACAGGGGGTCCCAAGAGACCCAGTACTTC CASSSGDRGSQETQYF
TRBJ1-1 TRBV19 many - TGTGCCAGTACGGCCTCGGTGAACACTGAAGCTTTCTTT CASTASVNTEAFF
TRBJ2-5 TRBV4-1 - TRBD2 TGCGCCAGCAGCCAAGGGGCCAGCGGGGTGGCCGTGGAGACCCAGTACTTC CASSQGASGVAVETQYF
TRBJ1-1 TRBV20-1 - - TGCAGTGTTGAGTTACAGGTCTTGAACACTGAAGCTTTCTTT CSVELQVLNTEAFF
TRBJ2-4 TRBV5-4 many TRBD2 TGTGCCAGCAGCTTGGCCCGCGGGGGGGCGGACATTCAGTACTTC CASSLARGGADIQYF
TRBJ2-7 TRBV2 many - TGTGCCAGCAAACCGACAAGCTCCTACGAGCAGTACTTC CASKPTSSYEQYF
TRBJ2-3 TRBV20-1 many TRBD1 TGCAGTGCTAGAGATTGGACAGGGTCTAGCACAGATACGCAGTATTTT CSARDWTGSSTDTQYF
TRBJ1-1 TRBV27 many TRBD1 TGTGCCAGCAGTTTATTCGGGACAGGGGGAATGAACACTGAAGCTTTCTTT CASSLFGTGGMNTEAFF
TRBJ2-6 TRBV7-8 many - TGTGCCAGCAGCTTACTCAGTCCGGGGGTCTACTCTGGGGCCAACGTCCTGACTTTC CASSLLSPGVYSGANVLTF
TRBJ1-2 TRBV7-2 many - TGTGCCAGCAGCTTACATACAGAAACCCTATATGGCTACACCTTC CASSLHTETLYGYTF
TRBJ1-4 TRBV7-2 many - TGTGCCAGCAGACAATCAGGAAGTCTTAATGAAAAACTGTTTTTT CASRQSGSLNEKLFF
TRBJ1-1 TRBV27 many - TGTGCCAGCTACCACGGGGGGAGGGACACTGAAGCTTTCTTT CASYHGGRDTEAFF
TRBJ2-1 TRBV20-1 many - TGCAGTGCCCCGGACCGATCCAGAAATGAGCAGTTCTTC CSAPDRSRNEQFF
TRBJ1-2 TRBV20-1 - - TGCAGTGCTAGACTAACCAGGGGAAACTATGGCTACACCTTC CSARLTRGNYGYTF
TRBJ2-1 TRBV2 - - TGTGCCAGCACCCCGCGGTTTCTGAGCTCCTACAATGAGCAGTTCTTC CASTPRFLSSYNEQFF
TRBJ2-1 TRBV2 many - TGTGCCAGCAGTGAAGAGGGGGGGCCCCGCAATGAGCAGTTCTTC CASSEEGGPRNEQFF
TRBJ2-1 TRBV28 - TRBD1 TGTGCCAGCAGTCAGAGGGGGCAGGGGTTCTACAATGAGCAGTTCTTC CASSQRGQGFYNEQFF
TRBJ1-1 TRBV28 - - TGCGCGGACAGTATCACTCTAAACACTGAAGCTTTCTTT CADSITLNTEAFF
TRBJ2-1 TRBV27 many TRBD2 TGTGCCAGCAGTCTACAGGGTCCGGGACTAGCGGTCTACAATGAGCAGTTCTTC CASSLQGPGLAVYNEQFF
TRBJ2-1 TRBV3-1 few - TGTGCCAGCAGCCAAGCTCAGGGTGAGCAGTTCTTC CASSQAQGEQFF
TRBJ2-7 TRBV12-3/TRBV12-4 few TRBD1 TGTGCCAGCAGTGAAACCTGGACAGGGGGCCACGAGCAGTACTTC CASSETWTGGHEQYF